This entry lists 23 T cell receptor beta chains sequenced from one sample in a study of beta chain features in type 1 diabetes (dated by TCRdb to 2016 to 2019). Receptors were amplified or captured by the immunoSEQ multiplex PCR assay. All of the isolated RNA was reverse transcribed with the High Capacity cDNA Reverse Transcription Kit, so expressed TCRB transcripts were sequenced. TCRdb took this table from immuneACCESS and kept in-frame rearrangements with V and J called. Such tables lack part of the clones; where checked against another copy, unresolved V genes explain under half of the gap, and the rest is unexplained. This sample comprises hundreds of thousands of clones, approximately 9.9% of them detected only once. The leading ten clones occupy 0.95% to 1.1% of the sample. Results the study describes overall, beyond this receptor: In all four CD4+ subsets, TCRB CDR3 length was moderately but significantly shorter in type 1 diabetes patients.

These receptors' antigens are unknown. Sequenced sample: central memory CD4+ T cells from blood. These TCRs come from a man aged 30 to 45 with type 1 diabetes.

In this sample, this clone turned up a few times. The chain is built from TRBV29-1 and TRBJ1-1, with D uncertain. The length of the CDR3 is 14 residues. With 4 bases removed from V and 0 bases from J, the gap between germline ends came to 12 bases. Per the germline V gene, CDR1 is SQVTM and CDR2 is ANQGSEA. CDR3 sequence reads: CSVVPAGLNTEAFF. CDR3 in DNA: TGCAGCGTTGTGCCGGCAGGCTTGAACACTGAAGCTTTCTTT.

This clone has ten or more counts. The chain employs TRBV7-2 and TRBJ2-5; 16 nucleotides line up with TRBD2. The CDR3 sequence is 18 residues long. J lost 4 bases, V lost 1 base, and 6 bases had no gene match. In germline, CDR1 is SGHTA, CDR2 FQGNSA. The CDR3 reads CASSLEGLAGGLRETQYF. For the CDR3, the DNA is TGTGCCAGCAGCTTAGAGGGACTAGCGGGGGGGCTAAGAGAGACCCAGTACTTC.

The chain links TRBV28 to TRBJ1-2; 7 nucleotides line up with TRBD1. V shed 4 bases and J 5 bases; nucleotides not matched to a gene: 4. The CDR3 runs 13 residues. Germline CDR1 reads MDHEN; CDR2 reads SYDVKM. The CDR3 region has the DNA TGTGCCAGCAGTTCGACAGGGATTTATGGCTACACCTTC. Residues: CASSSTGIYGYTF.

The chain carries TRBV10-1 and TRBJ2-2; 8 positions agree with TRBD1. The trim removed 2 bases at V and 2 bases at J, leaving 7 bases unmatched. Germline V gene sequence: CDR1 WNHNN, CDR2 SYGVQD (reference sequence). The CDR3 covers 17 residues. CDR3: CASSELSAGGNTGELFF. The CDR3 DNA reads as TGCGCCAGCAGTGAGCTTAGTGCAGGGGGCAACACCGGGGAGCTGTTTTTT.

Only a few counts were recorded for this clone. The rearrangement joins TRBV5-1 to TRBJ1-1; no reliable D call. This CDR3 spans 14 amino acids. Germline CDR1 reads SGHRS; CDR2 reads YFSETQ. The germline V and J ends were trimmed by 0 bases and 2 bases, with 8 bases remaining between them. CDR3: CASSLVGDNTEAFF. The CDR3, as DNA: TGCGCCAGCAGCTTGGTTGGGGATAACACTGAAGCTTTCTTT.

About this clone: A much larger clone differs by one base, so this may be a read error. The chain couples TRBV6-4 to TRBJ2-3; no definite D call. In germline, CDR1 is MRHNA, CDR2 SNTAGT. V lost 7 bases and J 3 bases, leaving 5 bases between the germline ends. CDR3 size: 11 residues. CDR3 nucleotides: TGTGCCAGCACCCGAACAGATACGCAGTATTTT. This codes for CASTRTDTQYF.

This rearrangement joins TRBV10-3 to TRBJ2-3; 10 nucleotides agree with TRBD1. V trimming: 11 bases; J trimming: 2 bases; junction bases outside the gene matches: 4. The CDR3 loop spans 13 amino acids. Germline-derived CDR1 and CDR2 are ENHRY and SYGVKD. The CDR3 nucleotides read TGTGCCTCAGGGACAGGGGACACAGATACGCAGTATTTT. It codes for CASGTGDTDTQYF.

This clone occurred a few times. The chain uses TRBV19 and TRBJ2-2; D remains unclear. With 7 bases removed from V and 5 bases from J, the gap between germline ends came to 17 bases. Germline assignment: CDR1 LNHDA and CDR2 SQIVND (reference sequence). The CDR3 consists of 15 residues. CDR3 in amino acids: CASTPRAVTTGELFF. In nucleotides, the CDR3 is TGTGCCAGTACCCCCCGGGCAGTTACGACCGGGGAGCTGTTTTTT.

This chain links TRBV14 with TRBJ2-1; D is uncertain. V was pared by 0 bases and J by 9 bases, with 9 bases between. The CDR3 covers 13 residues. Germline values: CDR1 SGHDN, CDR2 FVKESK. CDR3 in amino acids: CASSQEWVAEQFF. The CDR3 bases are TGTGCCAGCAGCCAAGAGTGGGTCGCTGAGCAGTTCTTC.

This chain links TRBV2 with TRBJ1-4; D is undetermined. CDR1 SNHLY and CDR2 FYNNEI come from the germline V gene. Trimming removed 6 bases from V and 8 bases from J, with 13 bases in between. This CDR3 comprises 13 residues. The DNA of the CDR3 is TGTGCCAGCAGCCTAGACTTATGGGAAAAACTGTTTTTT. Its protein is CASSLDLWEKLFF.

This clone was detected many times. The chain links TRBV7-2 to TRBJ2-6; a possible D gene is TRBD1 (6 bases). Germline-derived CDR1 and CDR2 are SGHTA and FQGNSA. Trimming stripped 4 bases from V and 3 bases from J, with 16 bases between. CDR3 size: 17 residues. CDR3: CASSSTLGGRGANVLTF. DNA of the CDR3: TGTGCCAGCAGCTCCACTTTAGGGGGACGTGGGGCCAACGTCCTGACTTTC.

This clone occurred once. The chain uses TRBV4-1 and TRBJ2-6, with D possibly matching TRBD1 (5 bases). The CDR3 covers 16 residues. With 6 bases removed from V and 0 bases from J, the gap between germline ends came to 12 bases. Germline CDR1 reads MGHRA; CDR2 reads YSYEKL. The CDR3 spells CASSGHFDSGANVLTF. CDR3 in DNA: TGCGCCAGCAGTGGACACTTCGACTCTGGGGCCAACGTCCTGACTTTC.

This clone was detected only a few times. The genes are TRBV6-5 and TRBJ2-2; no clear D. Trimming pared 0 bases from V and 2 bases from J, leaving 7 bases between. This CDR3 contains 15 residues. The germline V gene has CDR1 MNHEY and CDR2 SVGAGI. This chain's CDR3 is CASSYSPQNTGELFF. The CDR3 DNA is TGTGCCAGCAGTTACTCTCCACAAAACACCGGGGAGCTGTTTTTT.

This clone was seen only a few times. The V gene is TRBV27, the J gene TRBJ2-7; 9 bases align to TRBD1. The CDR3 consists of 16 residues. Trimming cost V 6 bases and J 2 bases; bases outside gene matches: 11. CDR1 is MNHEY, CDR2 SMNVEV, per germline (reference sequence). CDR3 residues: CASSLTGTGSTYEQYF. The CDR3 DNA is TGTGCCAGCAGCCTGACCGGGACAGGGTCTACCTACGAGCAGTACTTC.

This clone has just a few counts. The same CDR3 is also encoded by other DNA sequences in this sample. The CDR3 reads CASSLGSNQPQHF. CDR3 nucleotides: TGCGCCAGCAGCTTGGGCAGCAATCAGCCCCAGCATTTT. The rearrangement joins TRBV5-1 to TRBJ1-5, with unresolved D. The germline V gene has CDR1 SGHRS and CDR2 YFSETQ. The CDR3 has 13 residues. The ends were cut back, 0 bases at V and 1 base at J, with 2 bases in the middle. Full variable domain (remainder filled in from reference TRBV5-1 and TRBJ1-5): KAGVTQTPRYLIKTRGQQVTLSCSPISGHRSVSWYQQTPGQGLQFLFEYFSETQRNKGNFPGRFSGRQFSNSRSEMNVSTLELGDSALYLCASSLGSNQPQHFGDGTRLSIL.

The chain is built from TRBV19 and TRBJ1-1; 9 nucleotides match TRBD1. CDR1 is LNHDA, CDR2 SQIVND, per germline (reference sequence). CDR3 length equals 15 residues. J was trimmed by 4 bases and V by 3 bases; bases with no gene match: 6. The CDR3 region is CASSMARTGATEAFF. For the CDR3, the DNA is TGTGCCAGTAGTATGGCGCGGACAGGGGCCACTGAAGCTTTCTTT.

This clone was seen more than once but under ten times. The rearrangement uses TRBV25-1 and TRBJ1-5; D call uncertain. This CDR3 spans 14 amino acids. V lost 3 bases to trimming and J lost 0 bases, with 6 bases between them. Per germline, CDR1 MGHDK and CDR2 SYGVNS. The CDR3 DNA reads as TGTGCCAGCAGTGAGGGTTATAGCAATCAGCCCCAGCATTTT. Encoded protein: CASSEGYSNQPQHF.

Points on this clone: This sample includes further DNA sequences coding for the same CDR3. This chain joins TRBV30 and TRBJ2-5; possibly TRBD1 or TRBD2 for D (5 bases each). The germline gives CDR1 GTSNPN, CDR2 SVGIG (reference sequence). CDR3 size: 14 residues. Trimming removed 5 bases at V and 4 bases at J, with 17 bases between. The CDR3 here is CAWGVPGAGETQYF. The CDR3 coding sequence is TGTGCCTGGGGGGTTCCCGGGGCCGGAGAGACCCAGTACTTC.

The chain carries TRBV29-1 and TRBJ2-7; possibly TRBD1 for D (6 bases). Germline V gene data show CDR1 as SQVTM and CDR2 as ANQGSEA. V gave up 1 base and J gave up 6 bases, with 13 bases separating them. This CDR3 is built from 13 residues. The CDR3 DNA reads TGCAGCGTTGAAGGGGGGCCGGGATCCGAGCAGTACTTC. It is translated as CSVEGGPGSEQYF.

This clone has a handful of counts. Different DNA sequences within this sample yield the same CDR3. The chain has TRBV20-1 and TRBJ2-5; D gene ambiguous. V was shortened by 5 bases and J by 2 bases, with 3 bases between the two germline ends. This CDR3 has 10 amino acids. Germline V CDR1 and CDR2: DFQATT, SNEGSKA (reference sequence). The CDR3 bases are TGCAGTGCTGGACAAGAGACCCAGTACTTC. It encodes CSAGQETQYF.

This clone has only a few counts. CDR3 sequence reads: CASSLEQGIYEQYF. DNA for the CDR3: TGTGCCAGCAGCTTAGAACAGGGGATTTACGAGCAGTACTTC. The chain is built from TRBV7-9 and TRBJ2-7; 7 positions agree with TRBD1. Trimming cost V 1 base and J 4 bases; bases outside gene matches: 4. This CDR3 has 14 amino acids. CDR1 SEHNR and CDR2 FQNEAQ come from the germline V gene (reference sequence).

The chain is built from TRBV5-6 and TRBJ2-3; D is unclear. Germline CDR1 and CDR2: SGHDT and YYEEEE. This CDR3 is built from 16 residues. V lost 4 bases and J 2 bases, leaving 17 bases between the germline ends. As DNA, the CDR3 is TGTGCCAGCAGCCGGTTTGTCATACGAGCCACAGATACGCAGTATTTT. Translated, it gives CASSRFVIRATDTQYF.

This clone showed up just a few times. The chain carries TRBV9 and TRBJ2-5, with D perhaps matching TRBD2 (6 bases). The V gene's germline CDR1 is SGDLS and CDR2 YYNGEE. V was clipped by 0 bases and J by 8 bases, with 14 bases between them. The CDR3 totals 14 residues. CDR3 protein: CASSVDTSTLTQYF. DNA of the CDR3: TGTGCCAGCAGCGTAGATACTAGCACCCTTACCCAGTACTTC.